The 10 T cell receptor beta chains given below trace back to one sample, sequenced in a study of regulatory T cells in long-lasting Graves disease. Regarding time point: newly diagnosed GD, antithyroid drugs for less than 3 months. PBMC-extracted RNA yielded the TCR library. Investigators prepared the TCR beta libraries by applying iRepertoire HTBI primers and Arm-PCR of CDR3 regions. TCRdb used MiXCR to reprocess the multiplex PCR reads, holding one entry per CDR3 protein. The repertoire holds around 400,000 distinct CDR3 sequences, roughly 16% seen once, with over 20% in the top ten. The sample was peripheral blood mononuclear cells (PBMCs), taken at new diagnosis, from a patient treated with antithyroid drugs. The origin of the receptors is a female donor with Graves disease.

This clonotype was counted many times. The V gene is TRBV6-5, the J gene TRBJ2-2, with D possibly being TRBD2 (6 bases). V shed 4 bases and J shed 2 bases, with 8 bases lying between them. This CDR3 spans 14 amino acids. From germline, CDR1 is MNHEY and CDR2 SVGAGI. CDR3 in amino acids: CASSSSDNTGELFF. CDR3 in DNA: TGTGCCAGCAGTTCTAGCGACAACACCGGGGAGCTGTTTTTT.

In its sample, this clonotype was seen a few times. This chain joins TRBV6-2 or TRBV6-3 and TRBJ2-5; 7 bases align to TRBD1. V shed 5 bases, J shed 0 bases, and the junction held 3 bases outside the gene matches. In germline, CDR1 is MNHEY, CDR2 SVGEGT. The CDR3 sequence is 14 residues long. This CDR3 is CASSKGQNQETQYF. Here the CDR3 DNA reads TGTGCCAGCAGTAAGGGACAGAACCAAGAGACCCAGTACTTC.

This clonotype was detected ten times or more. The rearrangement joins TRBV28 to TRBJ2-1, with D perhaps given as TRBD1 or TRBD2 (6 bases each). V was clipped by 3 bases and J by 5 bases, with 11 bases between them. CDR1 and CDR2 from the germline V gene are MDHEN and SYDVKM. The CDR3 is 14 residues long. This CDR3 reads CASSFGGLHNEQFF. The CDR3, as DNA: TGTGCCAGCAGTTTTGGGGGGCTTCACAATGAGCAGTTCTTC.

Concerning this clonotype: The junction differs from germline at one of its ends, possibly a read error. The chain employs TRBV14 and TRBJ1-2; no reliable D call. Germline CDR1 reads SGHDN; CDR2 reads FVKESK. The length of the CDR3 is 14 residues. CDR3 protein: CASSQGRVSYGCTF. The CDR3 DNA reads TGTGCCAGCAGCCAAGGTCGGGTGAGCTATGGCTGCACCTTC.

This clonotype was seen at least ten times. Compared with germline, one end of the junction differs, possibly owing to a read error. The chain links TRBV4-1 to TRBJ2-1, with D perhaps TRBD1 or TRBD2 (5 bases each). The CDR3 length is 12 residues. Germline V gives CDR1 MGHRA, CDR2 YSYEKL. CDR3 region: CASSQGESEQFF. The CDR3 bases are TGTGCCAGCAGCCAAGGGGAGAGTGAGCAGTTCTTC.

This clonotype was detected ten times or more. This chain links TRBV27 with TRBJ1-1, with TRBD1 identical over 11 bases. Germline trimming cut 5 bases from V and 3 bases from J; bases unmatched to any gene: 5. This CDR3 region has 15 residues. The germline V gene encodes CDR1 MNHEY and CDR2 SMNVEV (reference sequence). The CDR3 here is CASSPGQGADTEAFF. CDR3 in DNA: TGTGCCAGCAGTCCCGGACAGGGGGCCGACACTGAAGCTTTCTTT.

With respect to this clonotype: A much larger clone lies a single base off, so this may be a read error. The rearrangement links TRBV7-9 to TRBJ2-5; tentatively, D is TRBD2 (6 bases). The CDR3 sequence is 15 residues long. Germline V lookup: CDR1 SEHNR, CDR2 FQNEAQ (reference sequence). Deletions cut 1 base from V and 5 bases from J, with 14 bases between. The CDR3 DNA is TGTGCCAGCAGCTTAGGACTAGTGGTAGGGGAGACCCAGTACTTC. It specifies CASSLGLVVGETQYF.

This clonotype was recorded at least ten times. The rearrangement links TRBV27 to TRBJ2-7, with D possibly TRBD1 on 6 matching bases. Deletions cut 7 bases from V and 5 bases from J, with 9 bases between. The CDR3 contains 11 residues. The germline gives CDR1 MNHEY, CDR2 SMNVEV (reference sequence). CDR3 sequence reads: CASTGGDEQYF. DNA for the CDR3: TGTGCCAGCACTGGGGGCGACGAGCAGTACTTC.

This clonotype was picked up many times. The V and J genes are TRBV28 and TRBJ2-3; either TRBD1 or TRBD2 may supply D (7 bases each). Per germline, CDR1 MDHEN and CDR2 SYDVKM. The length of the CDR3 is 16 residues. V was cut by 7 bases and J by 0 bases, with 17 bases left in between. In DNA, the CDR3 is TGTGCCAGCAAAGGGGAGGGGGACAGTAGCACAGATACGCAGTATTTT. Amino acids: CASKGEGDSSTDTQYF.

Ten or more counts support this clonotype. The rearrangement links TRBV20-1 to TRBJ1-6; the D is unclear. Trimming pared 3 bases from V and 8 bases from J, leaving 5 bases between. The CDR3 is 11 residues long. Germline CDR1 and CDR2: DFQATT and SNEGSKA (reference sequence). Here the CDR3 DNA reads TGCAGTGCTAGGTTCGATTCACCCCTCCACTTT. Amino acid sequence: CSARFDSPLHF.